There are many counts of the clone carrying this T cell receptor (beta chain). V lost 5 bases and J lost 5; bases outside the gene matches: 2. Per germline, CDR1 MDHEN and CDR2 SYDVKM. This CDR3 contains 12 residues. The sample belongs to a study of blood T cell repertoires in COVID-19. Clones were sequenced by immunoSEQ multiplex PCR, and TCRdb holds only the in-frame ones, with some missing. Among about 210,000 clones listed, roughly four fifths were seen once. The sequenced material came from peripheral blood. The sequence came from a woman in her seventies with COVID-19, enrolled during active disease. The gene calls are TRBV28 and TRBJ2-7; 8 positions agree with TRBD1. CDR3 protein: CASSTTGDEQYF. The CDR3 DNA reads as TGTGCCAGCAGTACGACAGGGGACGAGCAGTACTTC.